One sample yielded the 23 T cell receptor beta chains listed below, sequenced in a study of blood T cell repertoires in COVID-19. Here immunoSEQ multiplex PCR was the method, and the copy in TCRdb shows in-frame clones only, minus some. The table has about 400,000 clones, more than 70% seen once. Sequencing was done on a sample of peripheral blood. Source of these receptors: a man aged 35 to 55 with acute or convalescent COVID-19.

The gene calls are TRBV7-3 and TRBJ2-2; D might be TRBD2 (5 bases). CDR1 is SGHTA and CDR2 is FQGTGA in the germline V gene. The CDR3 covers 14 residues. Trimming stripped 5 bases from V and 6 bases from J, with 13 bases between. CDR3 region: CASSNTAEAGELFF. For the CDR3, the DNA is TGTGCCAGCAGCAACACCGCGGAGGCCGGGGAGCTGTTTTTT. Filled out from reference TRBV7-3 and TRBJ2-2, the complete variable domain reads GAGVSQTPSNKVTEKGKYVELRCDPISGHTALYWYRQSLGQGPEFLIYFQGTGAADDSGLPNDRFFAVRPEGSVSTLKIQRTERGDSAVYLCASSNTAEAGELFFGEGSRLTVL.

The V call is TRBV19, the J call TRBJ1-1, with D unresolved. CDR3 size: 12 residues. Deletions cut 6 bases from V and 1 base from J, with 6 bases between. CDR1 is LNHDA, CDR2 SQIVND, per germline (reference sequence). The CDR3 DNA follows: TGTGCCAGTAGGAGACAGAACACTGAAGCTTTCTTT. Translated: CASRRQNTEAFF.

The rearrangement uses TRBV19 and TRBJ2-3; D perhaps matches TRBD2 (6 bases). Trimming pared 4 bases from V and 2 bases from J, leaving 16 bases between. Per germline, CDR1 LNHDA and CDR2 SQIVND (reference sequence). The CDR3 is made up of 16 amino acids. The CDR3: CASSSRSGDVTDTQYF. The CDR3 DNA follows: TGTGCCAGTAGTAGCCGCTCGGGGGACGTCACAGATACGCAGTATTTT.

The chain couples TRBV19 to TRBJ1-1; no firm D call. This CDR3 is built from 14 residues. CDR1 and CDR2 from the germline V gene are LNHDA and SQIVND (reference sequence). Trimming took 3 bases from V and 4 from J, leaving 12 bases between them. CDR3 in amino acids: CASSMRSRGTEAFF. The CDR3 region has the DNA TGTGCCAGTAGTATGCGCAGCAGAGGCACTGAAGCTTTCTTT.

This clone was picked up a small number of times. The chain uses TRBV10-1 and TRBJ2-7; 8 bases align to TRBD1. Germline CDR1 reads WNHNN; CDR2 reads SYGVQD (reference sequence). The CDR3 covers 15 residues. V lost 0 bases and J lost 3; bases outside the gene matches: 4. The CDR3 protein is CASSESGTGVYEQYF. CDR3 nucleotides: TGCGCCAGCAGTGAGTCCGGGACAGGCGTCTACGAGCAGTACTTC.

The chain links TRBV24-1 to TRBJ1-2; 10 bases agree with TRBD1. Germline V gives CDR1 KGHDR, CDR2 SFDVKD. This CDR3 is 16 amino acids long. The J segment lost 5 bases and the V segment lost 7 bases, leaving 12 bases of the junction unmatched. DNA for the CDR3: TGTGCCACCAGCGACTCGATAGGGACAGGGGTGTATGGCTACACCTTC. This gives the protein CATSDSIGTGVYGYTF.

This chain joins TRBV5-4 and TRBJ2-5; the match to TRBD1 covers 8 bases. With V trimmed by 4 bases and J by 0 bases, 11 bases remained unmatched. Germline lookup yields CDR1 SGHNT and CDR2 YYREEE (reference sequence). This CDR3 has 17 amino acids. CDR3 bases: TGTGCCAGCAGCCTGTTCTCGGGACAGGAGTACCAAGAGACCCAGTACTTC. Its protein product is CASSLFSGQEYQETQYF.

The chain uses TRBV7-9 and TRBJ1-1; D might be TRBD1 (5 bases). Germline CDR1 is SEHNR and CDR2 is FQNEAQ (reference sequence). This CDR3 is built from 14 residues. The V end lost 2 bases, the J end lost 7 bases, and 14 bases lay between the germline ends. The CDR3 spells CASSLQGLKVEAFF. CDR3 coding DNA: TGTGCCAGCAGCTTACAGGGCCTGAAGGTTGAAGCTTTCTTT.

The chain joins TRBV5-4 to TRBJ2-7; 12 positions match TRBD2. The V segment lost 4 bases and the J segment 1 base; nucleotides outside the gene matches: 0. Germline V gene sequence: CDR1 SGHNT, CDR2 YYREEE (reference sequence). The CDR3 length is 14 residues. CDR3 sequence reads: CASSGTSGSYEQYF. CDR3 bases: TGTGCCAGCAGCGGGACTAGCGGGTCCTACGAGCAGTACTTC.

J is TRBJ1-1 and V is TRBV28; possible D gene TRBD1, 6 bases. V gave up 8 bases and J gave up 6 bases, with 16 bases separating them. Germline V lookup: CDR1 MDHEN, CDR2 SYDVKM. The CDR3 length is 13 residues. CDR3 DNA: TGTGCCAGCCAGACAGGTAAAAGCCCTGAAGCTTTCTTT. It encodes CASQTGKSPEAFF.

V is TRBV12-5 and J is TRBJ1-6; D is unresolved. V lost 5 bases and J 6 bases, leaving 8 bases between the germline ends. CDR1 is LGHNT and CDR2 is FRNRAP in the germline V gene. This CDR3 is built from 13 residues. The chain's CDR3 is CASGIQSNSPLHF. The CDR3 DNA reads TGTGCTAGTGGTATACAGAGTAATTCACCCCTCCACTTT. Full variable domain (outside the CDR3, taken from reference TRBV12-5 and TRBJ1-6): DARVTQTPRHKVTEMGQEVTMRCQPILGHNTVFWYRQTMMQGLELLAYFRNRAPLDDSGMPKDRFSAEMPDATLATLKIQPSEPRDSAVYFCASGIQSNSPLHFGNGTRLTVT.

The rearrangement joins TRBV6-1 to TRBJ2-3, with 9 bases that match TRBD2. CDR1 and CDR2 from the germline V gene are MNHNS and SASEGT. This CDR3 has 18 amino acids. The J segment lost 0 bases and the V segment lost 2 bases, leaving 9 bases of the junction unmatched. The CDR3 coding sequence is TGTGCCAGCAGTGAACTCCCTAGCGGGACGTCTAGCACAGATACGCAGTATTTT. Amino acids: CASSELPSGTSSTDTQYF.

The CDR3 spells CASSQGEGSGELFF. DNA for the CDR3: TGTGCCAGCAGCCAAGGAGAGGGATCCGGGGAGCTGTTTTTT. The V gene is TRBV3-1 (or the pseudogene TRBV3-2), the J gene TRBJ2-2; possible D gene TRBD2, 5 bases. CDR3 length equals 14 residues. Trimming removed 1 base from V and 6 bases from J, with 9 bases in between. Germline V gives CDR1 LGHDT, CDR2 YNNKEL (reference sequence).

J is TRBJ2-7 and V is TRBV4-3, with TRBD2 identical over 9 bases. CDR3 length: 15 amino acids. In germline, CDR1 is LGHNA, CDR2 YSLEER. The V segment lost 2 bases and the J segment 3 bases; nucleotides outside the gene matches: 5. CDR3 coding DNA: TGCGCCAGCAGCCAAATGGCTAGCGGGATCTACGAGCAGTACTTC. Its translation: CASSQMASGIYEQYF.

The chain couples TRBV5-4 to TRBJ2-7, with D tentatively TRBD1 (5 bases). Per the germline V gene, CDR1 is SGHNT and CDR2 is YYREEE (reference sequence). The CDR3 extends over 12 amino acids. The ends were cut back, 0 bases at V and 6 bases at J, with 7 bases in the middle. The CDR3 is CASSLVQGEQYF. In nucleotides, the CDR3 is TGTGCCAGCAGCTTGGTTCAGGGCGAGCAGTACTTC.

V gene TRBV9 combines with J gene TRBJ2-7; D possibly corresponds to TRBD2 (5 bases). The germline CDR1 and CDR2 sequences are SGDLS and YYNGEE. The CDR3 contains 15 residues. V was shortened by 4 bases and J by 1 base, with 15 bases between the two germline ends. Here the CDR3 DNA reads TGTGCCAGCAGCCCATATGAGGGTGGGTCCTACGAGCAGTACTTC. Translated, it gives CASSPYEGGSYEQYF.

Regarding this clone: At the DNA level, this CDR3 is encoded by other sequences in the same sample as well. The chain has TRBV11-2 and TRBJ1-3, with D tentatively TRBD1 (5 bases). The germline V gene has CDR1 SGHAT and CDR2 FQNNGV. Trimming left V 2 bases short and J 0 bases short, with 8 bases between. The CDR3 runs 15 residues. For the CDR3, the DNA is TGTGCCAGCAGCTTAACAGGACACTCTGGAAACACCATATATTTT. Encoded protein: CASSLTGHSGNTIYF.

This rearrangement joins TRBV19 to TRBJ2-5; the D is unclear. V lost 3 bases, J lost 4 bases, and 3 bases lay in between. The CDR3 contains 11 residues. The germline V gene has CDR1 LNHDA and CDR2 SQIVND (reference sequence). DNA for the CDR3: TGTGCCAGTAGTATGGCAGAGACCCAGTACTTC. Translating it yields CASSMAETQYF.

This clone was seen a handful of times. An end of the junction differs from the germline gene, which may be a read error. The chain uses TRBV19 and TRBJ1-2; 8 bases map to TRBD1. Germline CDR1 and CDR2: LNHDA and SQIVND (reference sequence). The CDR3 extends over 13 amino acids. The CDR3 here is CASSLDRGYGYTF. The CDR3 coding sequence is TGTGCCAGTAGTTTAGACAGGGGCTATGGCTACACCTTC.

The chain uses TRBV2 and TRBJ1-2, with no clear D. V shed 6 bases and J shed 4 bases, with 12 bases lying between them. Germline CDR1 SNHLY, CDR2 FYNNEI. The CDR3 sequence is 13 residues long. CDR3 nucleotide sequence: TGTGCCAGCAGCCCCGGGTCCTTCTATGGCTACACCTTC. The encoded protein is CASSPGSFYGYTF.

The V call is TRBV6-4, the J call TRBJ2-1, with 9 bases that match TRBD2. The V gene end was trimmed by 4 bases and the J gene end by 4 bases; junction bases not matched to a gene: 5. The CDR3 length is 15 residues. Germline loops: CDR1 MRHNA, CDR2 SNTAGT. DNA of the CDR3: TGTGCCAGCAGTGTCAGCGGGGGGCTTTACAATGAGCAGTTCTTC. It codes for CASSVSGGLYNEQFF.

This clone was seen once. The chain links TRBV9 to TRBJ1-2, with D hard to call. This CDR3 region has 13 residues. Deletions cut 3 bases from V and 5 bases from J, with 11 bases between. Germline values: CDR1 SGDLS, CDR2 YYNGEE. In DNA, the CDR3 is TGTGCCAGCAGCGCTTTAAGGCGGTATGGCTACACCTTC. Translation gives CASSALRRYGYTF.

The V call is TRBV24-1, the J call TRBJ1-1, with D maybe TRBD1 (6 bases). Germline V gives CDR1 KGHDR, CDR2 SFDVKD. The CDR3 consists of 15 residues. V was clipped by 6 bases and J by 1 base, with 14 bases between them. In DNA form, the CDR3 reads TGTGCCACCAGTCGCTCGACAGGCCGGAACACTGAAGCTTTCTTT. Translating it yields CATSRSTGRNTEAFF.